This TCR beta chain was sequenced in a study of shared clonotypes between healthy human individuals. Across the study: Samples came from a couple of female and three male donors aged 18 to 49. Used for every donor were three CD4 naive, three CD4 memory, two CD8 naive and one CD8 memory plate.

Naive CD8 cells lacked CD45RO and underwent positive selection for CCR7, leaving out terminally differentiated effector memory CD45RA+ cells. The authors ran the assay at deep level. Assay: immunoSEQ multiplex PCR; the TCRdb copy retains only in-frame clones and omits some. The sample carries around 640,000 clones, approximately 96% recorded once. From germline, CDR1 is SQVTM and CDR2 ANQGSEA. V was cut by 0 bases and J by 0 bases, with 15 bases left in between. The CDR3 contains 17 residues. This TCR was recovered from a woman between 25 and 40 years old in good health. The chain recombines TRBV29-1 with TRBJ2-1; perhaps TRBD2 as D (5 bases). The sample taken for sequencing was naive CD8+ T cells sorted from blood. In DNA form, the CDR3 reads TGCAGCGTTGAAGATCTGGGTGCGGGCACCTCCTACAATGAGCAGTTCTTC. It translates to CSVEDLGAGTSYNEQFF.